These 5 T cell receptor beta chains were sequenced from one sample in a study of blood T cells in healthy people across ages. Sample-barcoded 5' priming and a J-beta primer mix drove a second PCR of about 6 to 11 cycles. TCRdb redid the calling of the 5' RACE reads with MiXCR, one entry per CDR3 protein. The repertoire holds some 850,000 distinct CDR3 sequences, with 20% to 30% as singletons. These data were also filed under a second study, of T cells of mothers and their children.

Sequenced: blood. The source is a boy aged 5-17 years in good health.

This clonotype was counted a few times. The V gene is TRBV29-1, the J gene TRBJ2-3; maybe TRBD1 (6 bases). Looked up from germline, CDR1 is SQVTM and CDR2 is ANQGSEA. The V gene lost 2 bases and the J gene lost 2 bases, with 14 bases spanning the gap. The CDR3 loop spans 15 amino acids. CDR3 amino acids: CSVESRGGYTDTQYF. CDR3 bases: TGCAGCGTTGAATCTCGAGGGGGTTACACAGATACGCAGTATTTT.

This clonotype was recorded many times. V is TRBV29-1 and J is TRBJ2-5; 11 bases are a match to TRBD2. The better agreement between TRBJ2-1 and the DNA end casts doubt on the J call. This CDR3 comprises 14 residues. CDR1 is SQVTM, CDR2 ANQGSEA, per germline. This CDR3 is CSSALAGGPNEQFF. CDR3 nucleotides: TGCAGCTCCGCGTTAGCGGGGGGGCCAAATGAGCAGTTCTTC.

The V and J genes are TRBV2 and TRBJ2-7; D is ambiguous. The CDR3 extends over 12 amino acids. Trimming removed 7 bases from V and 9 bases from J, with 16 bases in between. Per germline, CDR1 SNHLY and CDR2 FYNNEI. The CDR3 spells CASIRTDSWQYF. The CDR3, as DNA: TGTGCCAGCATAAGAACAGATTCCTGGCAGTACTTC.

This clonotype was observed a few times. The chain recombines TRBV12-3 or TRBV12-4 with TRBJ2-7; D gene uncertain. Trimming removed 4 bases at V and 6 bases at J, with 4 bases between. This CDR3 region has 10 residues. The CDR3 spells CASSWGEQYF. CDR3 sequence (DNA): TGTGCCAGCAGTTGGGGCGAGCAGTACTTC.

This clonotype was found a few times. This chain's CDR3 is CASRRSSLQGWNKPQHF. CDR3 DNA: TGTGCCAGCAGACGAAGCTCCCTACAGGGTTGGAATAAGCCCCAGCATTTT. The chain carries TRBV28 and TRBJ1-5; TRBD1 might be the D (6 bases). Trimming left V 6 bases short and J 8 bases short, with 26 bases between. This CDR3 contains 17 residues. Germline V gene data show CDR1 as MDHEN and CDR2 as SYDVKM.